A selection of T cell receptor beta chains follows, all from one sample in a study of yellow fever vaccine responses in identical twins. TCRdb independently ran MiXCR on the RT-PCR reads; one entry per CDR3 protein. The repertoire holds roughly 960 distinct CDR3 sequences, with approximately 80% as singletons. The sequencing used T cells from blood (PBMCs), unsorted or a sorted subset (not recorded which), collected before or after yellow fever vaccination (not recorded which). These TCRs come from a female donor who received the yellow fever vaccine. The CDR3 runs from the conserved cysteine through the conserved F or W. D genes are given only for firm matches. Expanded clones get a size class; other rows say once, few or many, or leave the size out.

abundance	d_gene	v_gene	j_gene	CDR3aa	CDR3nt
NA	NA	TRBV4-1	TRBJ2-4	CASSTGALAKNIQYF	TGCGCCAGCAGCACTGGGGCGCTGGCCAAAAACATTCAGTACTTC
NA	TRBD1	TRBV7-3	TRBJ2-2	CASSANRQGKNTGELFF	TGTGCCAGCAGCGCTAACCGACAGGGGAAGAACACCGGGGAGCTGTTTTTT
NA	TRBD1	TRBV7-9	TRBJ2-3	CASSRDSQNTDTQYF	TGTGCCAGCAGCCGGGACAGCCAAAACACAGATACGCAGTATTTT
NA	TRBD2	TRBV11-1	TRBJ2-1	CASSSWTSGVEEQFF	TGTGCCAGCAGCTCTTGGACTAGCGGGGTTGAAGAGCAGTTCTTC
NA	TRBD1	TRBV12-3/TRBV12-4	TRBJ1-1	CASSTRQGTGTEAFF	TGTGCCAGCAGTACCCGACAGGGAACTGGCACTGAAGCTTTCTTT
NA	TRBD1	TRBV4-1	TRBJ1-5	CASSSDRGSNQPQHF	TGCGCCAGCAGCAGTGACAGGGGAAGCAATCAGCCCCAGCATTTT
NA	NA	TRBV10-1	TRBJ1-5	CASSTGLDQPQHF	TGCGCCAGCAGTACGGGACTTGACCAACCCCAGCATTTT
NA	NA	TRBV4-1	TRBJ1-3	CASSQGATAGNTIYF	TGCGCCAGCAGCCAAGGAGCAACTGCTGGAAACACCATATATTTT
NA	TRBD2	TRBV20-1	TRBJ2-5	CSARGTSGQETQYF	TGCAGTGCTAGAGGGACTAGCGGTCAAGAGACCCAGTACTTC
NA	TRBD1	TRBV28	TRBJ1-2	CASREDREDGYTF	TGTGCCAGCAGGGAGGACAGGGAGGATGGCTACACCTTC
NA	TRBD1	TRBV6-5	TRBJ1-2	CASSYRPRGDRGYTF	TGTGCCAGCAGTTACAGGCCCAGGGGGGATCGTGGCTACACCTTC
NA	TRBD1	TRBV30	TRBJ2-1	CAWSPGGSKNNEQFF	TGTGCCTGGAGTCCAGGGGGCAGTAAGAACAATGAGCAGTTCTTC
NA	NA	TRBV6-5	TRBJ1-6	CASSYSTHSSYNSPLHF	TGTGCCAGCAGTTACTCGACACACAGCTCCTATAATTCACCCCTCCACTTT
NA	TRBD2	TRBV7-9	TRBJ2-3	CASSKTSGAGDTQYF	TGTGCCAGCAGCAAGACTAGCGGGGCGGGAGATACGCAGTATTTT
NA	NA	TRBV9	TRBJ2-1	CASSVATANEQFF	TGTGCCAGCAGCGTAGCCACGGCGAATGAGCAGTTCTTC
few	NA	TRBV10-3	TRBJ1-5	CATTQGSALNQPQHF	TGTGCCACCACTCAGGGCTCGGCTCTCAATCAGCCCCAGCATTTT
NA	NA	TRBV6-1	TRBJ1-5	CASRQGGDQPQHF	TGTGCCAGCAGACAGGGCGGGGATCAGCCCCAGCATTTT
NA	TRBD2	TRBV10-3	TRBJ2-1	CAISESLAGLNEQFF	TGTGCCATCAGTGAGTCTTTAGCGGGCCTCAATGAGCAGTTCTTC
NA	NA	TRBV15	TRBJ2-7	CATSNRDEYEQYF	TGTGCCACCAGCAACAGGGATGAGTACGAGCAGTACTTC
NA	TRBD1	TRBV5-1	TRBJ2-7	CASSFDRAYEQYF	TGCGCCAGCAGCTTCGACAGGGCCTACGAGCAGTACTTC
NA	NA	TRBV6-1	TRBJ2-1	CASTHGGPITHNEQFF	TGTGCCAGCACCCACGGGGGGCCTATTACCCACAATGAGCAGTTCTTC
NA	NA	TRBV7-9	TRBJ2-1	CASSLALDNEQFF	TGTGCCAGCAGCTTAGCGCTGGACAATGAGCAGTTCTTC
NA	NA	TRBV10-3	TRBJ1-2	CAISAREGAYGYTF	TGTGCCATCAGTGCACGGGAAGGCGCCTATGGCTACACCTTC
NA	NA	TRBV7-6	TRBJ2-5	CASSLKGLGTQETQYF	TGTGCCAGCAGCTTAAAGGGGCTTGGCACACAAGAGACCCAGTACTTC
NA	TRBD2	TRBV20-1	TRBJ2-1	CSASGQGGGRSYNEQFF	TGCAGTGCTAGTGGGCAGGGCGGCGGGAGATCCTACAATGAGCAGTTCTTC
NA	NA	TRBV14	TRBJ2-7	CASKGFYEQYF	TGTGCCAGCAAGGGCTTCTACGAGCAGTACTTC
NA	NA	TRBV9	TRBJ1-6	CASSVEARRTALDSPLHF	TGTGCCAGCAGCGTAGAAGCTAGAAGGACAGCGCTAGATTCACCCCTCCACTTT
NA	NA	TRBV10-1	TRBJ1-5	CASSGHSQPQHF	TGCGCCAGCAGTGGACATTCACAGCCCCAGCATTTT
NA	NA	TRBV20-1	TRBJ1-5	CSAGAAQPQHF	TGCAGTGCCGGAGCTGCTCAGCCCCAGCATTTT
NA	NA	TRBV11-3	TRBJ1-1	CASSPRPDLNTEAFF	TGTGCCAGCAGCCCCCGTCCAGATCTGAACACTGAAGCTTTCTTT
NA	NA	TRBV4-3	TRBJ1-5	CASSQDLEVGFLPQHF	TGCGCCAGCAGCCAAGATCTAGAGGTGGGGTTTCTGCCCCAGCATTTT
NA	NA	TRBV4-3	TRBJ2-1	CASSQDRYSYNEQFF	TGCGCCAGCAGCCAAGATCGATATTCCTACAATGAGCAGTTCTTC
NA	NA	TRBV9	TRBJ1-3	CASSNDRRTGGNTIYF	TGTGCCAGCAGCAACGACCGCAGGACCGGAGGAAACACCATATATTTT
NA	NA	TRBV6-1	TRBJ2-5	CASRPRPTGTQYF	TGTGCCAGCAGGCCCCGGCCAACCGGGACCCAGTACTTC
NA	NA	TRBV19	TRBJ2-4	CASSMKGYIQYF	TGTGCCAGTAGTATGAAGGGGTACATTCAGTACTTC
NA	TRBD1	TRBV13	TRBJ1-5	CASSPGTENQPQHF	TGTGCCAGCAGCCCCGGGACAGAGAATCAGCCCCAGCATTTT
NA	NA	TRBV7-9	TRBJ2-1	CASSLVQGTNEQFF	TGTGCCAGCAGCTTAGTACAGGGAACTAATGAGCAGTTCTTC
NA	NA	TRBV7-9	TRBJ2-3	CASSGVRADTQYF	TGTGCCAGCAGCGGGGTTCGAGCAGATACGCAGTATTTT
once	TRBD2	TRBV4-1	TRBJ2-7	CASSQDWAGASYEQYF	TGCGCCAGCAGCCAAGATTGGGCGGGAGCCTCCTACGAGCAGTACTTC
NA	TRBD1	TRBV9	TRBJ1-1	CASSEGQGEAFF	TGTGCCAGCAGCGAGGGACAGGGTGAAGCTTTCTTT
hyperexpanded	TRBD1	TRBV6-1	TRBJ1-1	CASSPDRAEAFF	TGTGCCAGCAGTCCCGACAGGGCTGAAGCTTTCTTT
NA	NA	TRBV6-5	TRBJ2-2	CASSYLRANTGELFF	TGTGCCAGCAGTTACCTCAGGGCGAACACCGGGGAGCTGTTTTTT
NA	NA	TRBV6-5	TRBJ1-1	CASSYRMGLADEAFF	TGTGCCAGCAGTTATAGGATGGGGTTGGCGGATGAAGCTTTCTTT
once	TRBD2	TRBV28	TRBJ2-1	CASSSPGLALNEQFF	TGTGCCAGCAGTTCCCCGGGACTAGCGTTGAATGAGCAGTTCTTC
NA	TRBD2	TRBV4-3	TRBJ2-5	CASSQEPAGWETQYF	TGCGCCAGCAGCCAAGAACCAGCGGGGTGGGAGACCCAGTACTTC
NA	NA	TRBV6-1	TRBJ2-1	CASGEDNEKFF	TGTGCCAGCGGAGAGGACAATGAGAAGTTCTTC
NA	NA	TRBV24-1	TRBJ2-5	CATSAGRKKTQYF	TGTGCCACCAGTGCGGGGCGCAAGAAGACCCAGTACTTC
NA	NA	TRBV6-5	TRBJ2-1	CASSFSPRVDNEQFF	TGTGCCAGCAGTTTTTCCCCCCGGGTGGACAATGAGCAGTTCTTC
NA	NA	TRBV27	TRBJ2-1	CASSLSSINEQFF	TGTGCCAGCAGTTTATCGTCGATCAATGAGCAGTTCTTC
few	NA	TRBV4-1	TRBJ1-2	CASSQDQGYGYTF	TGCGCCAGCAGCCAAGATCAGGGGTACGGCTACACCTTC
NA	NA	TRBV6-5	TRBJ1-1	CASSYSVNTEAFF	TGTGCCAGCAGTTACTCGGTGAACACTGAAGCTTTCTTT
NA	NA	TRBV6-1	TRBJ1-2	CASSPDEFSYGYTF	TGTGCCAGCAGCCCGGACGAGTTTAGCTATGGCTACACCTTC
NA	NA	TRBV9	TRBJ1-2	CASSPPQGNYGYTF	TGTGCCAGCAGCCCCCCTCAGGGTAACTATGGCTACACCTTC